The 18 T cell receptor beta chains below all came from one sample that was sequenced in a study of T cell changes during pregnancy in multiple sclerosis. Clones were read by immunoSEQ multiplex PCR, and TCRdb kept only the in-frame ones, dropping some. The table includes roughly 38,000 clones, around 91% detected once. Sample: CD4+ T cells from peripheral blood mononuclear cells, taken before pregnancy. These receptors all come from a female donor with multiple sclerosis, enrolled in a pregnancy study.

The CDR3 region has the DNA TGTGCCTGCTTTCACAGGGGCTCCTACGAGCAGTACTTC. Encoded protein: CACFHRGSYEQYF. This chain links TRBV30 with TRBJ2-7, with TRBD1 matching over 7 bases. Germline V gene lookup returns CDR1 GTSNPN and CDR2 SVGIG (reference sequence). CDR3 length: 13 residues. Losses at the gene ends were 6 bases for V and 0 bases for J; bases not matched to a gene: 5.

This clone was observed once. This chain connects TRBV27 to TRBJ2-3; 10 bases fit TRBD2. V shed 6 bases and J 2 bases; nucleotides not matched to a gene: 8. Germline lookup yields CDR1 MNHEY and CDR2 SMNVEV (reference sequence). The CDR3 is 16 amino acids. CDR3 bases: TGTGCCAGCAGCTGGATAGCGGGAGGTGTCACAGATACGCAGTATTTT. This sequence encodes CASSWIAGGVTDTQYF.

This chain joins TRBV15 and TRBJ1-5; a weak D match, TRBD1 (5 bases). V was cut by 0 bases and J by 11 bases, with 8 bases left in between. This CDR3 has 12 amino acids. Germline values: CDR1 LNHNV, CDR2 YYDKDF (reference sequence). The CDR3 DNA sequence: TGTGCCACCAGCAGAGACAGGGCCGCCCAGCATTTT. Translating gives CATSRDRAAQHF.

This clone has a single count. This chain uses TRBV15 with TRBJ1-4, with D uncertain. Germline V gene lookup returns CDR1 LNHNV and CDR2 YYDKDF (reference sequence). V shed 0 bases and J shed 5 bases, with 10 bases lying between them. The CDR3 runs 15 residues. CDR3 sequence: CATSRDYGMNEKLFF. The CDR3 DNA follows: TGTGCCACCAGCAGAGATTACGGGATGAATGAAAAACTGTTTTTT.

This rearrangement joins TRBV28 to TRBJ2-6; perhaps TRBD2 as D (6 bases). CDR1 and CDR2 (germline): MDHEN, SYDVKM. This CDR3 region has 15 residues. Trimming took 6 bases from V and 4 from J, leaving 13 bases between them. For the CDR3, the DNA is TGTGCCAGCAGGCCCGCGGGGACCGGGGCCAACGTCCTGACTTTC. Amino acids: CASRPAGTGANVLTF.

In this sample, this clone turned up once. The rearrangement uses TRBV7-9 and TRBJ1-4; D not certain. The CDR3 covers 10 residues. Germline V gives CDR1 SEHNR, CDR2 FQNEAQ (reference sequence). Trimming took off 8 bases at V and 8 bases at J, with 6 bases between the two ends. The CDR3 DNA sequence: TGTGCCAGCTCGGGAGAAAAACTGTTTTTT. This sequence encodes CASSGEKLFF. The full variable domain, its missing parts supplied by reference TRBV7-9 and TRBJ1-4, is DTGVSQNPRHKITKRGQNVTFRCDPISEHNRLYWYRQTLGQGPEFLTYFQNEAQLEKSRLLSDRFSAERPKGSFSTLEIQRTEQGDSAMYLCASSGEKLFFGSGTQLSVL.

This chain joins TRBV28 and TRBJ1-3; TRBD1 might be the D (6 bases). Between the trimmed V and J ends, which lost 2 bases and 4 bases, there was a span of 15 bases. CDR1 and CDR2 (germline): MDHEN, SYDVKM. The CDR3 has 16 residues. The CDR3 DNA sequence: TGTGCCAGCAGTTTACCCCACAGGGTCTCAGGAAACACCATATATTTT. This codes for CASSLPHRVSGNTIYF.

This rearrangement joins TRBV29-1 to TRBJ1-1; 9 nucleotides agree with TRBD1. The CDR3 is 13 residues long. The V segment lost 6 bases and the J segment 5 bases; nucleotides outside the gene matches: 7. Germline V gives CDR1 SQVTM, CDR2 ANQGSEA. This CDR3 reads CSVGQGRQTEAFF. In nucleotides, the CDR3 is TGCAGCGTCGGACAGGGGAGGCAGACTGAAGCTTTCTTT.

The rearrangement uses TRBV5-1 and TRBJ2-2, with 9 bases matching TRBD2. The CDR3 is 16 amino acids. Germline CDR1 reads SGHRS; CDR2 reads YFSETQ. The junction had 4 bases not matched to a gene; V was cut back by 0 bases and J by 4 bases. This CDR3 reads CASSLEGGRGTGELFF. DNA for the CDR3: TGCGCCAGCAGCTTGGAAGGCGGGAGGGGCACCGGGGAGCTGTTTTTT.

V and J are TRBV7-2 and TRBJ2-1, with a tentative D call TRBD2 (6 bases). V lost 2 bases to trimming and J lost 10 bases, with 12 bases between them. In germline, CDR1 is SGHTA, CDR2 FQGNSA. The CDR3 runs to 13 residues. The CDR3 region is CASSLLRDWEQFF. CDR3 in DNA: TGTGCCAGCAGCTTACTCAGGGACTGGGAGCAGTTCTTC.

V is TRBV7-9 and J is TRBJ2-3; 9 bases line up with TRBD2. CDR1 and CDR2 from the germline V gene are SEHNR and FQNEAQ (reference sequence). The CDR3 runs 14 residues. With V trimmed by 2 bases and J by 4 bases, 1 base remained unmatched. The CDR3 DNA reads TGTGCCAGCAGCTTACTAGCGGGACCAGATACGCAGTATTTT. Protein product: CASSLLAGPDTQYF. The variable domain in full, completed from reference TRBV7-9 and TRBJ2-3, reads DTGVSQNPRHKITKRGQNVTFRCDPISEHNRLYWYRQTLGQGPEFLTYFQNEAQLEKSRLLSDRFSAERPKGSFSTLEIQRTEQGDSAMYLCASSLLAGPDTQYFGPGTRLTVL.

V is TRBV9 and J is TRBJ2-1, with a possible D match to TRBD2 (6 bases). Germline assignment: CDR1 SGDLS and CDR2 YYNGEE. CDR3 size: 16 residues. V lost 7 bases to trimming and J lost 1 base, with 18 bases between them. The CDR3 here is CASGEEGAPSYNEQFF. CDR3 sequence (DNA): TGTGCCAGCGGAGAGGAGGGAGCCCCTTCCTACAATGAGCAGTTCTTC.

V is TRBV6-6 and J is TRBJ2-7, with TRBD2 matching 11 bases. The CDR3 consists of 14 residues. Germline lookup yields CDR1 MNHNY and CDR2 SVGAGI (reference sequence). V gave up 5 bases and J gave up 3 bases; unmatched junction bases: 3. The CDR3 loop is CASSQLAGDYEQYF. The CDR3 bases are TGTGCCAGCAGTCAACTAGCGGGAGACTACGAGCAGTACTTC.

The chain has TRBV29-1 and TRBJ2-1, with 14 positions matching TRBD2. The J segment lost 8 bases and the V segment lost 7 bases, leaving 13 bases of the junction unmatched. Germline CDR1 reads SQVTM; CDR2 reads ANQGSEA. The CDR3 sequence is 16 residues long. This CDR3 reads CSAKPGLAGVGDEQFF. In DNA, the CDR3 is TGCAGCGCCAAACCGGGACTAGCGGGAGTGGGAGATGAGCAGTTCTTC.

The V call is TRBV5-8, the J call TRBJ2-1; 11 bases agree with TRBD1. The germline V gene encodes CDR1 SGHTS and CDR2 YDEGEE. The length of the CDR3 is 16 residues. The junction had 6 bases not matched to a gene; V was cut back by 0 bases and J by 7 bases. The chain's CDR3 is CASSLDTGTGGNEQFF. The CDR3 DNA is TGTGCCAGCAGCTTGGATACCGGGACAGGGGGTAATGAGCAGTTCTTC. Drawing the rest from reference TRBV5-8 and TRBJ2-1, the complete variable domain is EAGVTQSPTHLIKTRGQQATLRCSPISGHTSVYWYQQALGLGLQFLLWYDEGEERNRGNFPPRFSGRQFPNYSSELNVNALELEDSALYLCASSLDTGTGGNEQFFGPGTRLTVL.

This clone was seen once. The chain couples TRBV9 to TRBJ2-6; no clear D. This CDR3 contains 14 residues. Germline CDR1 and CDR2: SGDLS and YYNGEE. Deletions cut 0 bases from V and 2 bases from J, with 3 bases between. The CDR3 coding sequence is TGTGCCAGCAGCGTAGGGCCTGGGGCCAACGTCCTGACTTTC. It is translated as CASSVGPGANVLTF.

This clone occurred once. This CDR3 is CASSVSSGKGEQYF. As DNA, the CDR3 is TGTGCCAGCAGCGTAAGTAGCGGGAAGGGTGAGCAGTACTTC. This sequence joins TRBV9 and TRBJ2-7; 8 bases match TRBD2. This CDR3 region has 14 residues. J gave up 7 bases and V 1 base, and 7 bases lay outside the gene matches. The germline V gene encodes CDR1 SGDLS and CDR2 YYNGEE.

The V call is TRBV19, the J call TRBJ1-5, with D hard to call. The CDR3 extends over 12 amino acids. Germline V lookup: CDR1 LNHDA, CDR2 SQIVND (reference sequence). Trimming shortened V by 3 bases and J by 7 bases, and 7 bases separated the two germline ends. The CDR3 coding sequence is TGTGCCAGTAGTATCGAGGAACAGCCCCAGCATTTT. Protein: CASSIEEQPQHF. Complete variable domain (other parts from reference TRBV19 and TRBJ1-5): DGGITQSPKYLFRKEGQNVTLSCEQNLNHDAMYWYRQDPGQGLRLIYYSQIVNDFQKGDIAEGYSVSREKKESFPLTVTSAQKNPTAFYLCASSIEEQPQHFGDGTRLSIL.